The entry below gives a single T cell receptor beta chain sequence along with its context. Its specificity is unknown. V lost 3 bases and J 4 bases, leaving 11 bases between the germline ends. This CDR3 spans 13 amino acids. CDR1 is SGHNT, CDR2 YYREEE, per germline (reference sequence). The sample comes from a study of cytomegalovirus exposure and HLA in healthy donors. In the PCR, 60 Vbeta and 13 Jbeta primers were used. Produced via immunoSEQ multiplex PCR; TCRdb's table is partial and in-frame only. The profile shows 150,000 or so clones, 65% to 85% of them singletons. Overall study results and limits: It was confirmed in vitro that a few of the CMV-associated chains were specific for CMV antigens.

This sequence joins TRBV5-4 and TRBJ2-7, with D possibly matching TRBD2 (6 bases). Sequencing was carried out using PBMCs. This TCR was sampled from a woman in her 50s in good health and CMV-seropositive. The CDR3 coding sequence is TGTGCCAGCAGCTCCAGCGGGCCTTACGAGCAGTACTTC. Amino acids: CASSSSGPYEQYF.